The 5 T cell receptor beta chains below come from one sample, sequenced in a study of T-cell reconstitution after alpha-beta-depleted transplantation in children. Unique molecular identifiers featured in how the TCRbeta library was prepared. TCRdb itself ran the PCR reads through MiXCR, one entry per CDR3 protein. The sample carries approximately 1,000,000 distinct CDR3 sequences, roughly 29% recorded once. The material was PBMCs, mostly from graft donor cells, obtained 360 days after TCRalphabeta/CD19-depleted stem cell transplant. These receptors came from a boy under two years old who had a stem cell transplant for SCID, so the T cells may come from the graft donor.

The V and J genes are TRBV20-1 and TRBJ2-7; D gene uncertain. Germline CDR1 is DFQATT and CDR2 is SNEGSKA (reference sequence). The CDR3 spans 13 residues. V shed 5 bases and J shed 2 bases, with 13 bases lying between them. This CDR3 reads CSAVPSEPYEQYF. As DNA, the CDR3 is TGCAGTGCTGTACCCAGTGAGCCCTACGAGCAGTACTTC.

Comments on this clonotype: Germline and junction disagree at one end, which may indicate a read error. The genes are TRBV12-3 or TRBV12-4 and TRBJ2-2; D is possibly TRBD1 or TRBD2 (6 bases each). The CDR3 runs to 16 residues. In DNA, the CDR3 is TGTGCCAGCAGGTTAGGAGGGACAAGTAACACCGGGGAGCTGTTTTTT. Amino acid sequence: CASRLGGTSNTGELFF.

This sequence joins TRBV28 and TRBJ2-1, with D maybe TRBD1 (5 bases). Germline V lookup: CDR1 MDHEN, CDR2 SYDVKM. V was shortened by 5 bases and J by 13 bases, with 21 bases between the two germline ends. This CDR3 has 14 amino acids. The CDR3 region has the DNA TGTGCCAGCAGTCCGTACTCCAAGGGGTTGTCCCAGTTCTTC. This encodes CASSPYSKGLSQFF.

This sequence joins TRBV6-2 or TRBV6-3 and TRBJ2-3, with no clear D. The CDR3 has 15 residues. Trimming cost V 5 bases and J 1 base, with 13 bases left between them. Germline V gene lookup returns CDR1 MNHEY and CDR2 SVGEGT. The CDR3 loop reads CASSPLLQGTDTQYF. Here the CDR3 DNA reads TGTGCCAGCAGTCCCCTTCTCCAAGGCACAGATACGCAGTATTTT.

This clonotype appeared once. The rearrangement uses TRBV12-3 or TRBV12-4 and TRBJ2-1, with a tentative D call TRBD2 (7 bases). This CDR3 spans 15 amino acids. Trimming removed 7 bases at V and 7 bases at J, with 20 bases between. CDR3 bases: TGTGCCAGCACCTTGAGGGGGGGGGCCTTTAATGAGCAGTTCTTC. Its protein is CASTLRGGAFNEQFF.